This note documents a single T cell receptor beta chain sequence. Antigen unknown. These data are taken from a study of T cells after yellow fever vaccination. Background on the study: Preparation used SMART-Seq v4 Ultra Low Input for the low-cell-number fractions.

Overall study results and limits: It was a small share of clonotypes that appeared in both CD4 and CD8 compartments. The bulk population could contribute abundant contaminating clonotypes to FACS-sorted repertoires.

For TCR, cDNA came from 5'RACE template switching, which added a universal primer site and UMIs. TCRdb re-called the 5' RACE reads through MiXCR, storing one row per CDR3 protein. The table lists a few hundred thousand distinct CDR3 sequences, around an eighth of them singletons. Germline values: CDR1 SGHRS, CDR2 YFSETQ. This CDR3 region has 15 residues. The J segment lost 3 bases and the V segment lost 2 bases, leaving 8 bases of the junction unmatched. This sequence originates from a man between 18 and 29 years old who received the YFV17D yellow fever vaccine. This chain uses TRBV5-1 with TRBJ2-7, with 7 positions matching TRBD2. This sample comprised CD4+ T cells sorted from PBMCs, obtained 15 days after the yellow fever booster vaccination. The CDR3 protein is CASSFTGLRSYEQYF. Here the CDR3 DNA reads TGCGCCAGCAGCTTTACGGGACTACGAAGCTACGAGCAGTACTTC.